A selection of T cell receptor beta chains follows, all from one sample in a study of post-analysis software for immune sequencing data. TCRdb called the PCR reads again in MiXCR, with one record for every CDR3 protein. The data contain about 680,000 distinct CDR3 sequences, roughly three fifths of them singletons. The source material was blood. The origin of the receptors is a girl aged 2-15 years with multiple sclerosis. Both conserved end residues are trimmed from each CDR3. Only some rows state a clone size, as once, few, many or a class for expanded clones.

V gene	J gene	clone size	CDR3 protein
TRBV29-1	TRBJ1-2	.	SVASRQGSYT
TRBV6-2/TRBV6-3	TRBJ1-5	.	ASSPPSSSQH
TRBV5-1	TRBJ2-1	.	ASSLKARTGSTYNEQF
TRBV6-6	TRBJ2-7	.	ASSSTDNYEQY
TRBV6-6	TRBJ1-1	.	ASSFPGRQNTEAF
TRBV15	TRBJ2-1	few	ATSTGLAGNNEQF
TRBV15	TRBJ2-6	.	ATSRDGTGANVRT
TRBV12-3/TRBV12-4	TRBJ2-1	.	ASTRRADYNEQF
TRBV15	TRBJ2-7	.	ATSSGTSVVYEQY
TRBV5-1	TRBJ2-5	.	ASSSGQPVETQY
TRBV3-1	TRBJ2-1	.	ASSQDGVADEQF
TRBV4-3	TRBJ2-2	.	ASRLTGTNPGELF
TRBV5-1	TRBJ1-2	few	ASSLTAGGNYGYT
TRBV7-9	TRBJ2-3	once	ASSRLPRSDTQY
TRBV2	TRBJ2-1	.	ASRDSDLYNEQF
TRBV29-1	TRBJ2-5	.	SVGWGETQY
TRBV19	TRBJ2-1	.	ASSHGQGSSEQF
TRBV6-5	TRBJ2-5	.	ASTQWGSAKEQY
TRBV30	TRBJ2-7	.	AGGLANYEQY
TRBV5-1	TRBJ2-1	.	ASSLGGQGTKSYNEQF
TRBV5-1	TRBJ2-5	few	ASSSLPEETQY
TRBV5-1	TRBJ2-7	once	ASSQGLAPSSYEQY
TRBV11-2	TRBJ2-1	.	ASSLDRTSGRAGRDEQF
TRBV5-1	TRBJ1-2	.	ASSLELGGYT
TRBV20-1	TRBJ2-1	once	SASPGASSYNEQF
TRBV10-3	TRBJ2-1	few	ATGIGGPSYNEQF